This entry concerns a single T cell receptor (beta chain). Germline-derived CDR1 and CDR2 are ENHRY and SYGVKD. CDR3 length: 16 amino acids. These data are taken from a study of T cells expressing NK-cell markers. For each CDR3 protein, TCRdb gives one entry from its re-call of the 5' RACE reads, without DNA. Its table lists 500,000 or so distinct CDR3 sequences. Sequencing was carried out using blood T cells: a sorted CD56 or NKG2C T cell subset, CD4+ or CD8+ T cells, or bulk PBMC T cells (not recorded which). The receptor comes from a man aged 18 to 29 in good health. The chain employs TRBV10-3 and TRBJ2-5; the D gene TCRdb calls, TRBD1, cannot be checked with no DNA. The CDR3 is CAISTVGRQGGETQYF.